One sample yielded the 5 T cell receptor beta chains listed below, sequenced in a study of cytomegalovirus exposure and HLA in healthy donors (dated by TCRdb to about 2017). The receptor library was made with the immunoSEQ multiplex PCR assay. A mixture of 60 forward primers for TCR Vbeta segments and 13 reverse primers for TCR Jbeta segments was used in the multiplex PCR. In its TCRdb copy, this immuneACCESS table keeps in-frame sequences only and misses some clones. Where compared with another copy, unresolved V genes explain less than half of these, and the others have no known cause. This sample comprises 150,000 to 200,000 clones, 79% of them detected only once. The ten largest clonotypes hold 4% to 4.5% of the sample. The specimen sequenced was PBMCs. These receptors were obtained from a woman younger than 45 in good health and CMV-seropositive.

The gene calls are TRBV2 and TRBJ2-7; TRBD2 aligns across 7 bases. V trimming: 6 bases; J trimming: 6 bases; junction bases outside the gene matches: 8. This CDR3 has 13 residues. The germline V gene encodes CDR1 SNHLY and CDR2 FYNNEI. DNA for the CDR3: TGTGCCAGCAGCGAGACTAGCTTTCCCGAGCAGTACTTC. Its translation: CASSETSFPEQYF.

The chain uses TRBV19 and TRBJ2-1, with 9 bases aligning to TRBD1. The CDR3 runs 14 residues. The germline V gene encodes CDR1 LNHDA and CDR2 SQIVND (reference sequence). V lost 6 bases and J lost 6; bases outside the gene matches: 6. The CDR3 coding sequence is TGTGCCAGTAGCCTCCGGGACAGGGTCAATGAGCAGTTCTTC. Its translation: CASSLRDRVNEQFF. The full variable domain, completed using reference TRBV19 and TRBJ2-1, is DGGITQSPKYLFRKEGQNVTLSCEQNLNHDAMYWYRQDPGQGLRLIYYSQIVNDFQKGDIAEGYSVSREKKESFPLTVTSAQKNPTAFYLCASSLRDRVNEQFFGPGTRLTVL.

The chain recombines TRBV15 with TRBJ2-1; 8 bases align to TRBD1. V dropped 5 bases and J dropped 4; count of bases not matched to a gene: 7. CDR1 is LNHNV and CDR2 is YYDKDF in the germline V gene (reference sequence). CDR3 length: 15 residues. Here the CDR3 reads CATSSGGRIYNEQFF. In DNA form, the CDR3 reads TGTGCCACCAGCTCAGGGGGCCGGATTTACAATGAGCAGTTCTTC.

The genes are TRBV19 and TRBJ1-1, with a possible D match to TRBD1 (5 bases). Per the germline V gene, CDR1 is LNHDA and CDR2 is SQIVND (reference sequence). The CDR3 has 13 amino acids. The V and J ends lost 5 bases and 5 bases respectively, with 12 bases between them. The CDR3, as DNA: TGTGCCAGTAGTGCTGCAGGGAGGACTGAAGCTTTCTTT. Translating gives CASSAAGRTEAFF.

This chain connects TRBV5-1 to TRBJ1-1; D unclear. V lost 4 bases and J lost 3, with 16 bases in between. This CDR3 region has 15 residues. CDR1 and CDR2 (germline): SGHRS, YFSETQ. The CDR3 DNA is TGCGCCAGCAGCCCGGGGAGGGAGTGGTACACTGAAGCTTTCTTT. This encodes CASSPGREWYTEAFF.